What follows are 23 T cell receptor beta chains derived from one specimen sequenced in a study of blood T cells in healthy people across ages. A sample-barcoded 5' primer and a J-beta primer mix were used in a second PCR of about 7 to 11 cycles. One entry per CDR3 protein results from TCRdb running MiXCR on the 5' RACE reads. The sample holds 1.8 million or so distinct CDR3 sequences, about two fifths seen once. The sequencing sample was made of blood. The receptors originated from a human donor in good health.

This rearrangement joins TRBV5-1 to TRBJ2-4, with TRBD1 matching over 8 bases. Germline CDR1 and CDR2: SGHRS and YFSETQ. The J segment lost 5 bases and the V segment lost 0 bases, leaving 13 bases of the junction unmatched. The CDR3 has 18 residues. This CDR3 is CASSLGRRAGGEENIQYF. For the CDR3, the DNA is TGCGCCAGCAGCTTGGGCAGGCGGGCAGGGGGCGAAGAAAACATTCAGTACTTC.

In its sample, this clonotype was seen many times. The chain uses TRBV7-2 and TRBJ1-6; D gene ambiguous. The CDR3 spans 12 residues. CDR1 SGHTA and CDR2 FQGNSA come from the germline V gene. Between the trimmed V and J ends, which lost 4 bases and 5 bases, there was a span of 3 bases. In DNA form, the CDR3 reads TGTGCCAGCAGCTCAGATAATTCACCCCTCCACTTT. Protein: CASSSDNSPLHF.

V usage is TRBV12-3 or TRBV12-4 and J usage is TRBJ2-2, with 12 bases fitting TRBD2. The CDR3 length is 15 residues. With 6 bases clipped from V and 4 bases from J, the junction kept 3 bases outside the gene matches. CDR3 DNA: TGTGCCAGCAGGCCGGGACTAGCGGGCACCGGGGAGCTGTTTTTT. This sequence encodes CASRPGLAGTGELFF.

This clonotype was seen many times. One end of the junction is discordant with germline, which a read error may explain. The J gene is TRBJ2-3, the V gene TRBV5-1; D might be TRBD1 or TRBD2, each matching 5 bases. This CDR3 has 13 amino acids. CDR1 is SGHRS, CDR2 YFSETQ, per germline. The CDR3 nucleotides are TGTGCCAGCAGCCGGGACAGCACAGATACGCAGTATTTT. Translation: CASSRDSTDTQYF.

The chain recombines TRBV27 with TRBJ2-5; D possibly corresponds to TRBD2 (5 bases). The V end was cut by 6 bases, the J end by 11 bases, with 28 bases between. Looked up from germline, CDR1 is MNHEY and CDR2 is SMNVEV (reference sequence). This CDR3 is built from 16 residues. The CDR3 spells CASSQRTAVSSNEQYF. The CDR3 DNA is TGTGCCAGCAGCCAGCGGACCGCCGTTTCGTCGAATGAGCAGTACTTC.

The chain joins TRBV11-2 to TRBJ2-1; no reliable D call. TRBJ2-7 matches the DNA end more closely, so the J call is doubtful. Per the germline V gene, CDR1 is SGHAT and CDR2 is FQNNGV. The CDR3 covers 15 residues. CDR3 region: CASSLSRATYNEQYF. CDR3 bases: TGTGCCAGCAGCTTAAGTAGGGCTACCTACAATGAGCAGTACTTC.

As DNA, the CDR3 is TGCAGTCCCCCTGGGGGCCGGCTGGGAGTGTTCGTCTTGGGTTCACCCCTCCACTTT. Encoded protein: CSPPGGRLGVFVLGSPLHF. V gene TRBV20-1 combines with J gene TRBJ1-6, with D maybe TRBD1 (6 bases). CDR3 size: 19 residues. V gave up 8 bases and J gave up 9 bases, with 35 bases separating them. Germline loops: CDR1 DFQATT, CDR2 SNEGSKA (reference sequence).

Remarks on this clonotype: The CDR3 end shows no conserved phenylalanine or tryptophan, and so a read error is likely. The V and J genes are TRBV5-1 and TRBJ2-6, with D possibly TRBD1 on 5 matching bases. The end of the DNA aligns better with TRBJ2-5, so the J call may be wrong. The CDR3 extends over 15 amino acids. Germline V gene lookup returns CDR1 SGHRS and CDR2 YFSETQ. CDR3 protein: CASSLGQLRQETQYI. Written as DNA, the CDR3 is TGCGCCAGCAGCTTGGGACAGCTGAGACAAGAGACCCAGTACATC.

This clonotype was counted only a few times. This chain connects TRBV7-9 to TRBJ1-2, with D possibly being TRBD1 (5 bases). V dropped 0 bases and J dropped 4 bases, with 12 bases sitting between them. Germline values: CDR1 SEHNR, CDR2 FQNEAQ (reference sequence). The CDR3 consists of 15 residues. This chain's CDR3 is CASSLASRESYGYTF. As DNA, the CDR3 is TGTGCCAGCAGCTTAGCGAGCAGGGAGAGCTATGGCTACACCTTC.

There are a few counts of this clonotype. The CDR3 region has the DNA TGTGCCAGCAGCCAAGTTGAAGGGATGGGCTACACCTTC. Protein product: CASSQVEGMGYTF. The V and J genes are TRBV3-1 and TRBJ1-2; no clear D gene. V lost 1 base and J 8 bases, leaving 11 bases between the germline ends. This CDR3 spans 13 amino acids. Germline V gene data show CDR1 as LGHDT and CDR2 as YNNKEL (reference sequence).

This clonotype has more than one count but fewer than ten. V is TRBV7-2 and J is TRBJ1-1, with D possibly TRBD1 on 5 matching bases. CDR3 size: 14 residues. Germline CDR1 is SGHTA and CDR2 is FQGNSA. Trimming shortened V by 5 bases and J by 9 bases, and 19 bases separated the two germline ends. CDR3: CASSPPGGTSQAFF. DNA of the CDR3: TGTGCCAGCAGCCCCCCGGGCGGGACCTCTCAAGCTTTCTTT.

The chain uses TRBV10-3 and TRBJ2-7; D gene ambiguous. The germline V and J ends were trimmed by 10 bases and 7 bases, with 5 bases remaining between them. Germline V gene data show CDR1 as ENHRY and CDR2 as SYGVKD. CDR3 length equals 8 residues. This CDR3 is CATGEQYF. The CDR3 DNA follows: TGTGCCACAGGAGAGCAGTACTTC.

This clonotype has just a few counts. This chain links TRBV6-2 or TRBV6-3 with TRBJ2-5; either TRBD1 or TRBD2 may fit D (6 bases each). Germline CDR1 reads MNHEY; CDR2 reads SVGEGT. Trimming took off 7 bases at V and 2 bases at J, with 14 bases between the two ends. The length of the CDR3 is 14 residues. The CDR3 DNA sequence: TGTGCCAGCAATTTGTGGGGGGCACAAGAGACCCAGTACTTC. Translation: CASNLWGAQETQYF.

This clonotype was seen ten or more times. One junction end disagrees with the germline gene, perhaps due to a read error. V is TRBV5-1 and J is TRBJ2-1; D is perhaps TRBD1 (6 bases). This CDR3 has 16 amino acids. The germline CDR1 and CDR2 sequences are SGHRS and YFSETQ. CDR3 amino acids: CASSPGTGSSYNEQFF. The CDR3 DNA follows: TGTGCCAGCAGCCCAGGAACAGGGAGCTCCTACAATGAGCAGTTCTTC.

The gene calls are TRBV2 and TRBJ2-3; TRBD2 agrees at 8 bases. Germline V gene data show CDR1 as SNHLY and CDR2 as FYNNEI. V lost 5 bases and J lost 1; bases outside the gene matches: 5. CDR3 length: 15 residues. The CDR3 loop reads CASSLLAEGTDTQYF. The CDR3, as DNA: TGTGCCAGCAGTCTACTAGCGGAGGGCACAGATACGCAGTATTTT. The full variable domain, its missing parts supplied by reference TRBV2 and TRBJ2-3, is EPEVTQTPSHQVTQMGQEVILRCVPISNHLYFYWYRQILGQKVEFLVSFYNNEISEKSEIFDDQFSVERPDGSNFTLKIRSTKLEDSAMYFCASSLLAEGTDTQYFGPGTRLTVL.

J is TRBJ1-2 and V is TRBV7-2; 8 nucleotides agree with TRBD1. Germline CDR1 SGHTA, CDR2 FQGNSA. The CDR3 sequence is 15 residues long. V lost 2 bases to trimming and J lost 4 bases; unmatched junction nucleotides: 6. The CDR3 spells CASSLRTGRTYGYTF. CDR3 DNA: TGTGCCAGCAGCTTAAGGACAGGGAGGACCTATGGCTACACCTTC.

Ten or more counts support this clonotype. This chain connects TRBV28 to TRBJ2-2, with unresolved D. From germline, CDR1 is MDHEN and CDR2 SYDVKM. V dropped 11 bases and J dropped 5 bases, with 9 bases sitting between them. The length of the CDR3 is 11 residues. The CDR3 DNA reads as TGTGCCTCAATCGCTACCGGGGAGCTGTTTTTT. Residues: CASIATGELFF.

This clonotype was detected a few times. The J gene is TRBJ2-1, the V gene TRBV7-9; 7 nucleotides line up with TRBD2. V dropped 3 bases and J dropped 7; count of bases not matched to a gene: 6. The CDR3 has 14 amino acids. CDR1 and CDR2 (germline): SEHNR, FQNEAQ (reference sequence). CDR3 sequence reads: CASSFGLVRNEQFF. The CDR3, as DNA: TGTGCCAGCAGCTTTGGACTAGTGCGGAATGAGCAGTTCTTC.

Worth noting for this clonotype: One junction end disagrees with the germline gene, perhaps due to a read error. The chain employs TRBV29-1 and TRBJ2-1, with D tentatively TRBD1 (6 bases). From germline, CDR1 is SQVTM and CDR2 ANQGSEA. The CDR3 sequence is 15 residues long. The CDR3 spells CSVEAGRGRYNEQVF. CDR3 nucleotides: TGCAGCGTTGAAGCTGGCAGGGGACGCTACAATGAGCAGGTCTTC.

This clonotype was recorded a few times. The chain carries TRBV14 and TRBJ2-7; D may be TRBD1 (6 bases). Trimming pared 4 bases from V and 2 bases from J, leaving 12 bases between. This CDR3 has 14 residues. The V gene's germline CDR1 is SGHDN and CDR2 FVKESK. The CDR3 bases are TGTGCCAGCAGCCCCGGACAGTTTGCCTACGAGCAGTACTTC. Protein product: CASSPGQFAYEQYF. Full variable domain (missing parts from reference TRBV14 and TRBJ2-7): EAGVTQFPSHSVIEKGQTVTLRCDPISGHDNLYWYRRVMGKEIKFLLHFVKESKQDESGMPNNRFLAERTGGTYSTLKVQPAELEDSGVYFCASSPGQFAYEQYFGPGTRLTVT.

The CDR3 DNA sequence: TGCAGTGATTTTTCTGGGGGACTAGGTGGCTACACCTTC. Translation: CSDFSGGLGGYTF. The chain combines TRBV20-1 with TRBJ1-2; a possible D gene is TRBD1 (5 bases). Germline CDR1 is DFQATT and CDR2 is SNEGSKA (reference sequence). Trimming cost V 7 bases and J 7 bases, with 19 bases left between them. This CDR3 has 13 residues.

This clonotype was counted between two and nine times. The chain employs TRBV29-1 and TRBJ2-5; 7 nucleotides match TRBD1. Germline CDR1 SQVTM, CDR2 ANQGSEA. V was pared by 4 bases and J by 3 bases, with 11 bases of the junction left unmatched. The CDR3 has 15 residues. The CDR3 is CSVVKARDSEETQYF. DNA for the CDR3: TGCAGCGTTGTAAAAGCTAGGGACAGCGAAGAGACCCAGTACTTC.

The chain couples TRBV12-3 or TRBV12-4 to TRBJ1-5; D remains ambiguous. The CDR3 is 12 amino acids. V lost 7 bases to trimming and J lost 3 bases, with 7 bases between them. CDR3 in amino acids: CASTYNNQPQHF. CDR3 nucleotide sequence: TGTGCCAGCACCTACAACAATCAGCCCCAGCATTTT.